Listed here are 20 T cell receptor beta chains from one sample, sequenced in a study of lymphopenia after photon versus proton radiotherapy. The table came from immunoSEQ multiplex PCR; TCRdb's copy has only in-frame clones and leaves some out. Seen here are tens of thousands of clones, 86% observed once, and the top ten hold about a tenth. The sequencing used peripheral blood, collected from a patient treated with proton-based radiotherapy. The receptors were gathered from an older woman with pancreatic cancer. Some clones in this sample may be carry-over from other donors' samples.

CDR3 nucleotides: TGTGCCAGCAGTTTATTTCCGGGGAACACTGAAGCTTTCTTT. This sequence encodes CASSLFPGNTEAFF. The chain employs TRBV28 and TRBJ1-1; D remains ambiguous. This CDR3 contains 14 residues. V gave up 1 base and J gave up 1 base, with 7 bases separating them. Germline CDR1 is MDHEN and CDR2 is SYDVKM. The whole variable domain, filled in from reference TRBV28 and TRBJ1-1, reads DVKVTQSSRYLVKRTGEKVFLECVQDMDHENMFWYRQDPGLGLRLIYFSYDVKMKEKGDIPEGYSVSREKKERFSLILESASTNQTSMYLCASSLFPGNTEAFFGQGTRLTVV.

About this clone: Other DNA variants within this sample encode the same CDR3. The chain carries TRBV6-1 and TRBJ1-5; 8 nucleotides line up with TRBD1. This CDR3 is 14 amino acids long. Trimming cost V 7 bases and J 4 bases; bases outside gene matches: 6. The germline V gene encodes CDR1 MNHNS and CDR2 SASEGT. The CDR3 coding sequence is TGTGCCAGCATGAAGGGGACAGGTAATCAGCCCCAGCATTTT. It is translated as CASMKGTGNQPQHF.

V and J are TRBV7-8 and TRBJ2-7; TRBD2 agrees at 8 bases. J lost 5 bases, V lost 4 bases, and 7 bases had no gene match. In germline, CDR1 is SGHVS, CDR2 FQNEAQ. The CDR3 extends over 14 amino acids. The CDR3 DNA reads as TGTGCCAGCAGCTACTCTAGCGGGCGGGACGAGCAGTACTTC. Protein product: CASSYSSGRDEQYF.

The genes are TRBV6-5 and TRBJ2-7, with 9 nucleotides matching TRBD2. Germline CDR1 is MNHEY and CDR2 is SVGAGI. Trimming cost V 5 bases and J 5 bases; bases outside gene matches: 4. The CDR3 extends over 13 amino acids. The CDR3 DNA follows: TGTGCCAGCAGTCTGGGACTAGCCGACGAGCAGTACTTC. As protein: CASSLGLADEQYF.

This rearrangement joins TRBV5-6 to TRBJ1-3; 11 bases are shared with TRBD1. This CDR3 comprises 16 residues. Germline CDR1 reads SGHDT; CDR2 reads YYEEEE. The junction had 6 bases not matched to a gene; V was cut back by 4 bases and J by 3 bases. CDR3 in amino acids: CASSPTDRGRGNTIYF. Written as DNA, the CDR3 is TGTGCCAGCAGCCCGACGGACAGGGGGCGTGGAAACACCATATATTTT.

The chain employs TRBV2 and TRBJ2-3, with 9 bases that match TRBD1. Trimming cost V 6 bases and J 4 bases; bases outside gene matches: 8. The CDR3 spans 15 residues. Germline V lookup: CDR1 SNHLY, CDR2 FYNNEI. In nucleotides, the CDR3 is TGTGCCAGCAGCGTACAGGGGGCGCTTGCAGATACGCAGTATTTT. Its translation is CASSVQGALADTQYF.

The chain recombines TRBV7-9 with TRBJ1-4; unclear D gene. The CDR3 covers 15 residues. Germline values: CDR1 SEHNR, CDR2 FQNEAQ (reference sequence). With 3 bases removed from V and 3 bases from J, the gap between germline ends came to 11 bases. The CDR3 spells CASSFEGNSNEKLFF. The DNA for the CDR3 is TGTGCCAGCAGCTTCGAGGGAAACTCTAATGAAAAACTGTTTTTT.

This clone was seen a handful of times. This CDR3 reads CASSLGLPANNEQFF. In DNA, the CDR3 is TGTGCCAGCAGTTTGGGACTCCCCGCGAACAATGAGCAGTTCTTC. The chain is built from TRBV6-5 and TRBJ2-1; a possible D gene is TRBD2 (6 bases). The germline V and J ends were trimmed by 4 bases and 5 bases, with 15 bases remaining between them. Germline CDR1 and CDR2: MNHEY and SVGAGI. This CDR3 is built from 15 residues.

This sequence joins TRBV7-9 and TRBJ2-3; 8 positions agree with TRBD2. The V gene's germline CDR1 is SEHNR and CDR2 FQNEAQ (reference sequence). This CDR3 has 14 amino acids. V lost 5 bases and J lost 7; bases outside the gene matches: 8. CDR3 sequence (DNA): TGTGCCAGCAGCCCTTCTAGCGGGTCAAATACGCAGTATTTT. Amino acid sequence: CASSPSSGSNTQYF.

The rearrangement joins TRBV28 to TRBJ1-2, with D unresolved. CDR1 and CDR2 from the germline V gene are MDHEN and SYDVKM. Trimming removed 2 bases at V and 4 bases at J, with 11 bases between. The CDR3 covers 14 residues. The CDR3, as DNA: TGTGCCAGCAGTTTAGCTGGCCCTGGCTATGGCTACACCTTC. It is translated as CASSLAGPGYGYTF.

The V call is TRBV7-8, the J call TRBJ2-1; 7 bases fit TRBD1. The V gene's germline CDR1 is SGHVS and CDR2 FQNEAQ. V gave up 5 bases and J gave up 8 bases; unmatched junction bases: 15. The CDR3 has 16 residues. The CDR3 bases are TGTGCCAGCAGCCCTAGACAGGGTGCCGATTACCATGAGCAGTTCTTC. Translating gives CASSPRQGADYHEQFF.

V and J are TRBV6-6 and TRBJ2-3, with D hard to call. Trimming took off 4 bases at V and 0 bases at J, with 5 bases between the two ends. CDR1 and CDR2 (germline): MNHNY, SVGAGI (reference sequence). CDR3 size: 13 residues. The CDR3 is CASSFSSTDTQYF. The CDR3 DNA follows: TGTGCCAGCAGTTTCTCTAGCACAGATACGCAGTATTTT.

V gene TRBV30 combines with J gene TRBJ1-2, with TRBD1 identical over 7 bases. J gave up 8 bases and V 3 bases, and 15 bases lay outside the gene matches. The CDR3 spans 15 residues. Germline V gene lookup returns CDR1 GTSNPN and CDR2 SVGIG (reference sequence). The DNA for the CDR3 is TGTGCCTGGAGCCCCTCTATCTCTACAGGGGTCGGCTACACCTTC. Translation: CAWSPSISTGVGYTF.

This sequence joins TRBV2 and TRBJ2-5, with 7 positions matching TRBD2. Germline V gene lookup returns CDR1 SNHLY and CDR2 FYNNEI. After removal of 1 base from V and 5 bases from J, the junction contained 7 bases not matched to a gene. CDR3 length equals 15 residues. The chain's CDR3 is CASSEGLVGGETQYF. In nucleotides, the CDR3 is TGTGCCAGCAGTGAAGGGTTAGTGGGAGGGGAGACCCAGTACTTC.

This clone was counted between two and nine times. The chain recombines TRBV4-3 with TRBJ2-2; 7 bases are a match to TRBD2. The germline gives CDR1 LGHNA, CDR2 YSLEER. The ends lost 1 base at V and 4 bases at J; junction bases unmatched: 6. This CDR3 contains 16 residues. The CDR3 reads CASSQGISGLTGELFF. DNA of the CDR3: TGCGCCAGCAGCCAAGGGATTAGCGGGCTCACCGGGGAGCTGTTTTTT.

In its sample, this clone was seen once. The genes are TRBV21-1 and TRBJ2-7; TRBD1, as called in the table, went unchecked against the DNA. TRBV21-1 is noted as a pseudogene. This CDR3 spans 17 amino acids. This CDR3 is CASSAHRGWGDSYEQYF. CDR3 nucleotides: TGTGCCAGCAGCGCTCACAGGGGATGGGGCGACTCCTACGAGCAGTACTTC.

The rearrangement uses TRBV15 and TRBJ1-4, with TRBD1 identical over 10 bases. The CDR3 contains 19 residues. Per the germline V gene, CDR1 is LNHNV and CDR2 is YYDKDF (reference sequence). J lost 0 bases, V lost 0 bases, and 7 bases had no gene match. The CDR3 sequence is CATSRDRGTGDPTNEKLFF. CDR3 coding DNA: TGTGCCACCAGCAGAGATCGCGGGACAGGGGACCCAACTAATGAAAAACTGTTTTTT.

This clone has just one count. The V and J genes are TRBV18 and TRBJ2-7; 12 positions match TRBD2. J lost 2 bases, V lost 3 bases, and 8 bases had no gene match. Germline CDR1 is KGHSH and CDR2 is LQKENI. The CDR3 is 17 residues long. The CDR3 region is CASSPLLAGGGTYEQYF. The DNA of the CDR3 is TGTGCCAGCTCACCTCTTCTAGCGGGAGGGGGAACCTACGAGCAGTACTTC. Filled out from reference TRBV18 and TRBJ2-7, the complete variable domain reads NAGVMQNPRHLVRRRGQEARLRCSPMKGHSHVYWYRQLPEEGLKFMVYLQKENIIDESGMPKERFSAEFPKEGPSILRIQQVVRGDSAAYFCASSPLLAGGGTYEQYFGPGTRLTVT.

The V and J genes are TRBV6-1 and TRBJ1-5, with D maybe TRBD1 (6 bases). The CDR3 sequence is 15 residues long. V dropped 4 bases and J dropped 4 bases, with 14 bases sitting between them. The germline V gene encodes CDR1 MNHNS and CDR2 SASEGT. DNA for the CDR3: TGTGCCAGCAGTGCTCAGACAGGTTCTAATCAGCCCCAGCATTTT. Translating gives CASSAQTGSNQPQHF.

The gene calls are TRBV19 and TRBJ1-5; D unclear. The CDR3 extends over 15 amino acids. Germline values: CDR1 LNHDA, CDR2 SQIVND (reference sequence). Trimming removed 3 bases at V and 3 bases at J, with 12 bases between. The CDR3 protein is CASSISAANNQPQHF. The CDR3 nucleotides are TGTGCCAGTAGTATCTCGGCAGCGAACAATCAGCCCCAGCATTTT.